This T cell receptor (beta chain) was retrieved from a study of beta chain features in type 1 diabetes. Study at large: The study found patients and healthy donors alike in age, gender and cell yields. Study outcomes and limitations: Resolution of whether HLA type affects TCRB rearrangement was not achieved here. Patients with Type 1 diabetes showed moderately but significantly shorter TCRB CDR3s in all four CD4+ subsets.

In germline, CDR1 is SGHTA, CDR2 FQGNSA. The CDR3 runs 14 residues. Trimming cost V 5 bases and J 0 bases, with 9 bases left between them. The authors obtained over 98% purity in all sorted populations. Expressed TCRB transcripts were sequenced because the entire RNA isolate underwent reverse transcription. TCRdb keeps only in-frame clones here, not all; method: immunoSEQ multiplex PCR. The sample includes hundreds of thousands of clones, around 9.3% of them seen just once. Comment on this clone: Its antigen is not identified.

The chain has TRBV7-2 and TRBJ2-3; D is unclear. Sequencing was done on a sample of central memory CD4+ T cells from blood. The source is a man aged 25-45 years with type 1 diabetes. The CDR3 sequence: CASSSQQSTDTQYF. The CDR3 bases are TGTGCCAGCAGCAGTCAGCAAAGCACAGATACGCAGTATTTT. The variable domain in full, completed from reference TRBV7-2 and TRBJ2-3, reads GAGVSQSPSNKVTEKGKDVELRCDPISGHTALYWYRQSLGQGLEFLIYFQGNSAPDKSGLPSDRFSAERTGGSVSTLTIQRTQQEDSAVYLCASSSQQSTDTQYFGPGTRLTVL.